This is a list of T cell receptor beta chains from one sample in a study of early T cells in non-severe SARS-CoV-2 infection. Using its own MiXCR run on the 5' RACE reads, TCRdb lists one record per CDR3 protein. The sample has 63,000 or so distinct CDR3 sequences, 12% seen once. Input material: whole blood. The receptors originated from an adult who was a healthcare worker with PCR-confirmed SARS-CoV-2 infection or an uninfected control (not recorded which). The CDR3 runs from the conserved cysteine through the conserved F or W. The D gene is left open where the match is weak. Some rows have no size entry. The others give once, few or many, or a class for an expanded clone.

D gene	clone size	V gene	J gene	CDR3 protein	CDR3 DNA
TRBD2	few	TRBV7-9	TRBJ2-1	CAGSRAGVANEQFF	TGTGCCGGTTCCCGAGCGGGAGTAGCGAATGAGCAGTTCTTC
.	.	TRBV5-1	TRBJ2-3	CASSFRYSDTQYF	TGCGCCAGCAGCTTTCGGTATTCAGATACGCAGTATTTT
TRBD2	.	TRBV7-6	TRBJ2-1	CASSLAGLAGGSEQFF	TGTGCCAGCAGCTTAGCGGGACTAGCGGGAGGTAGTGAGCAGTTCTTC
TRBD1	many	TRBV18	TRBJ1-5	CASSPPGQGGQPQHF	TGTGCCAGCTCACCACCAGGACAGGGAGGCCAGCCCCAGCATTTT
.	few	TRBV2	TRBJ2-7	CASREGLSYEQYF	TGTGCCAGCAGGGAGGGACTCTCCTACGAGCAGTACTTC
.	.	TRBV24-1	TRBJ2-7	CAPSDLKTVLIIYEQYF	TGTGCCCCCAGTGATCTTAAGACAGTACTGATCATCTACGAGCAGTACTTC
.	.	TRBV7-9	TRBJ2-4	CASSRPQGAKNIQYF	TGTGCCAGCAGCCGTCCCCAAGGGGCCAAAAACATTCAGTACTTC
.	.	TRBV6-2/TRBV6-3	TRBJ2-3	CASSYRVTRHTDTQYF	TGTGCCAGCAGTTACCGTGTCACCCGTCACACAGATACGCAGTATTTT
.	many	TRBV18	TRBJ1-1	CASSPPGGRTEAFF	TGTGCCAGCTCACCCCCGGGGGGGCGAACTGAAGCTTTTTTT
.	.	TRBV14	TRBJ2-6	CASSQDRRVSLTGANVLTF	TGTGCCAGCAGCCAAGATAGGAGGGTCTCACTGACTGGGGCCAACGTCCTGACTTTC
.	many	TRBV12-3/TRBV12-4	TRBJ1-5	CASSFQFPVGNQPQHF	TGTGCCAGCAGTTTTCAGTTCCCAGTGGGCAATCAGCCCCAGCATTTT
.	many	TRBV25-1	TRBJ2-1	CASSDGVKQFF	TGTGCCAGCAGTGATGGGGTGAAACAGTTCTTC
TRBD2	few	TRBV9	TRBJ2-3	CASSVRLAGSTDTQYF	TGTGCCAGCAGCGTCCGGTTAGCGGGGAGCACAGATACGCAGTATTTT
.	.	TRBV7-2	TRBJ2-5	CASSLLVTQYF	TGTGCCAGCAGCTTACTTGTGACCCAGTACTTC
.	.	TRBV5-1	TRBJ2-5	CASSLGPGVQETQYF	TGCGCCAGCAGCTTGGGTCCGGGGGTTCAAGAGACCCAGTACTTC
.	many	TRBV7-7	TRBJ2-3	CASSFGFTDTQYF	TGTGCCAGCAGCTTTGGGTTCACAGATACGCAGTATTTT
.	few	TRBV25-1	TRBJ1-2	CASSESGRGYTF	TGTGCCAGCAGTGAATCGGGAAGGGGCTACACCTTC
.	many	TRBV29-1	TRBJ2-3	CSVERGASTDTQYF	TGCAGCGTTGAAAGGGGGGCGAGCACAGATACGCAGTATTTT
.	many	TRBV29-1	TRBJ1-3	CSVVLTGNTIYF	TGCAGCGTTGTCTTAACTGGAAACACCATATATTTT
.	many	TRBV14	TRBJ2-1	CASSRTGLFSYNEQFF	TGTGCCAGCAGCCGAACCGGACTGTTTTCCTACAATGAGCAGTTCTTC
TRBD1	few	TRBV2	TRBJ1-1	CASSVEQGGTEAFF	TGTGCCAGCAGTGTGGAGCAGGGGGGGACTGAAGCTTTCTTT
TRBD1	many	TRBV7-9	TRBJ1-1	CASSEGQGNTEAFF	TGTGCCAGCAGCGAGGGACAGGGAAACACTGAAGCTTTCTTT
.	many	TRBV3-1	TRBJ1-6	CASSQDSEISPLHF	TGTGCCAGCAGCCAAGACAGTGAGATATCACCCCTCCACTTT
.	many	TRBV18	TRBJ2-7	CASSPSQQGNEQYF	TGTGCCAGCTCACCAAGCCAACAGGGTAACGAGCAGTACTTC
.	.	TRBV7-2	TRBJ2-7	CASSLGRAYEQYF	TGTGCCAGCAGCTTGGGCCGGGCCTACGAGCAGTACTTC
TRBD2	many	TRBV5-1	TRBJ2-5	CASRDTSGGIQETQYF	TGCGCCAGCAGAGACACTAGCGGGGGGATCCAAGAGACCCAGTACTTC
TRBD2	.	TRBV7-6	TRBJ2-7	CASSLGEGSEQYF	TGTGCCAGCAGTCTAGGGGAGGGTAGCGAGCAGTACTTC
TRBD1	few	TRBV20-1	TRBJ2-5	CSAMTGGETQYF	TGCAGTGCTATGACAGGGGGCGAGACCCAGTACTTC
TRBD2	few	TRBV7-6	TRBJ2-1	CASSLPSAGGNNEQFF	TGTGCCAGCAGCCTCCCTAGCGCGGGGGGGAACAATGAGCAGTTCTTC
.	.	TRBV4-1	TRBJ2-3	CASSQDTGSKATDTQYF	TGCGCCAGCAGCCAAGATACCGGGAGTAAGGCCACAGATACGCAGTATTTT
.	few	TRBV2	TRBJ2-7	CASSALRIHEQYF	TGTGCCAGCAGTGCCCTAAGGATCCACGAGCAGTACTTC
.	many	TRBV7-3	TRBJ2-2	CASSSTGGSDTGELFF	TGTGCCAGCAGCTCAACGGGGGGCTCGGACACCGGGGAGCTGTTTTTT
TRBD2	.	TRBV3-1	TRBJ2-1	CASSQTSASYNEQFF	TGTGCCAGCAGCCAGACTAGCGCCTCCTACAATGAGCAGTTCTTC
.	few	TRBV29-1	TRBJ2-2	CSAAHTGELFF	TGCAGCGCTGCTCATACCGGGGAGCTGTTTTTT
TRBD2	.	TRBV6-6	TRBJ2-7	CASRLSGAVYEQYF	TGTGCCAGCAGATTAAGCGGGGCCGTCTACGAGCAGTACTTC
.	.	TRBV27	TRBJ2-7	CASSLQDRTYEQYF	TGTGCCAGCAGTCTCCAAGACAGGACCTACGAGCAGTACTTC
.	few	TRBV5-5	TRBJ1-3	CASSYGGGNTIYF	TGTGCCAGCAGTTACGGAGGAGGAAACACCATATATTTT
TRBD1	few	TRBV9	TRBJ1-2	CASSRQGPSYGYTF	TGTGCCAGCAGCAGACAGGGCCCTTCCTATGGCTACACCTTC
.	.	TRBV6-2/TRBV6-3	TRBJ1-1	CASSYSSLSNTEAFF	TGTGCCAGCAGTTACTCGAGCCTTTCGAACACTGAAGCTTTCTTT
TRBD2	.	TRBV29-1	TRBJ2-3	CSVDGAGSTDTQYF	TGCAGCGTTGACGGAGCGGGAAGCACAGATACGCAGTATTTT
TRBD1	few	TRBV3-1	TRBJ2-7	CASSPPRSQGISYEQYF	TGTGCCAGCAGCCCCCCGCGGTCACAGGGGATCTCCTACGAGCAGTACTTC
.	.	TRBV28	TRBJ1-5	CASCDIQPQHF	TGTGCCAGCTGTGACATACAGCCCCAGCATTTT